This entry describes one T cell receptor (beta chain). This sample is drawn from a study of patients and donors after allogeneic stem cell transplantation. TCRdb used MiXCR to reprocess the RT-PCR reads, holding one entry per CDR3 protein. The table shows roughly 940,000 distinct CDR3 sequences, with 15% to 20% occurring only once. Germline-derived CDR1 and CDR2 are SGHNT and YENEEA. The V and J ends lost 4 bases and 7 bases respectively, with 8 bases between them. The CDR3 is 12 residues long. The rearrangement links TRBV11-3 to TRBJ2-1, with D unresolved. This TCR was sampled from a human donor who was either an allogeneic HSCT recipient or a stem cell or donor lymphocyte infusion donor (not recorded which). It is not recorded whose cells these are; they may come from a transplant donor. Sequencing was done on a sample of blood, either unsorted or a sorted T cell fraction (not recorded which). CDR3: CASSSNLNEQFF. CDR3 nucleotides: TGTGCCAGCAGCTCGAACCTAAATGAGCAGTTCTTC.